This TCR beta chain was sequenced for a study of regulatory T cells in long-lasting Graves disease. Investigators prepared the TCR beta libraries by applying iRepertoire HTBI primers and Arm-PCR of CDR3 regions. Study processing details: The samples yielded approximately 62 TRBV and approximately 15 TRBJ segments. TCRdb re-called the multiplex PCR reads with MiXCR, one entry per CDR3 protein. The V and J calls and clone size are TCRdb's, not the authors'. The sample has 400,000 to 500,000 distinct CDR3 sequences; 21% are singletons. Trimming took off 4 bases at V and 1 base at J, with 23 bases between the two ends. The CDR3 spans 20 residues. CDR1 is MDHEN and CDR2 is SYDVKM in the germline V gene. Time point given: persistent/refractory GD, antithyroid drugs over 5 years with positive TRAb. With RNA extracted from PBMCs as input, the TCR library was made.

The specimen was peripheral blood mononuclear cells (PBMCs), collected when the disease was refractory, from a patient treated with antithyroid drugs. The rearrangement links TRBV28 to TRBJ2-6; D ambiguous. This clonotype was obtained from a female donor with Graves disease. This chain's CDR3 is CASSSGPFTLSKSGANVLTF. The CDR3 bases are TGTGCCAGCAGTTCCGGACCCTTCACCCTATCCAAATCTGGGGCCAACGTCCTGACTTTC.